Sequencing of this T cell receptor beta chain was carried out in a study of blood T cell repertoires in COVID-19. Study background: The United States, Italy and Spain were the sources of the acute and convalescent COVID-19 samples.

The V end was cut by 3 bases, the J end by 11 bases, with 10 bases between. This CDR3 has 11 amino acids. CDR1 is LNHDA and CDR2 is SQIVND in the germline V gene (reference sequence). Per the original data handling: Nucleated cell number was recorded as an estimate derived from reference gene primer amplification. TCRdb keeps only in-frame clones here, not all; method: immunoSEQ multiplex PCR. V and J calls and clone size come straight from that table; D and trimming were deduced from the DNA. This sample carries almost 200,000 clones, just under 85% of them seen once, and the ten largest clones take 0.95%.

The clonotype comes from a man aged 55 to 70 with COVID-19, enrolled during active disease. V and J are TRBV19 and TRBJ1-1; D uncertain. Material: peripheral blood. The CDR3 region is CASSIARMAFF. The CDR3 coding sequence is TGTGCCAGTAGTATTGCCAGGATGGCTTTCTTT.